The TCR beta chain under discussion was sequenced for a study of CD8 T cells in ankylosing spondylitis. The CDR3 has 10 amino acids. Germline V gene data show CDR1 as DFQATT and CDR2 as SNEGSKA (reference sequence). With 4 bases removed from V and 8 bases from J, the gap between germline ends came to 8 bases. TCRdb re-called the 5' RACE reads with MiXCR, one entry per CDR3 protein. The sample consists of about 750,000 distinct CDR3 sequences, roughly 20% of them appearing once. Findings and limits, study-wide: Significant enrichment of disease-linked clones was reported in matched ankylosing spondylitis synovial fluid. The study identified a TCR beta motif of roughly eight highly homologous variants that appeared characteristic of ankylosing spondylitis blood. Earlier authors reported some of these motif variants in reactive arthritis synovial fluid and blood.

For this clonotype: What it binds is not known.

The material sequenced was blood, either unsorted or a sorted T cell fraction (not recorded which). This rearrangement joins TRBV20-1 to TRBJ1-2; D not certain. The clonotype comes from a male donor with ankylosing spondylitis. The CDR3 DNA follows: TGCAGTGCTACGCGCGGGGGCTACACCTTC. Amino acids: CSATRGGYTF.